These 8 T cell receptor beta chains share one sample of origin, sequenced in a study of tumor and adjacent non-tumor tissue in lung cancer. The template was RNA from unsorted bulk tissue. Three rounds of nested PCR, following a modified ARM-PCR protocol, produced the TCRbeta library. Each CDR3 protein is one row after TCRdb ran MiXCR on the multiplex PCR reads. Seen here are more than 120,000 distinct CDR3 sequences, approximately 66% observed once, and the top ten hold about 18%. The sequenced material came from lung tumor tissue. These receptors originate from a man aged 55 to 69 with small cell lung cancer.

Details on this clonotype: No conserved phenylalanine or tryptophan is present at the end of the CDR3, so a read error is the likely explanation. The gene calls are TRBV5-8 and TRBJ2-5, with D tentatively TRBD1 or TRBD2 (5 bases each). Trimming shortened V by 5 bases and J by 4 bases, and 12 bases separated the two germline ends. The germline gives CDR1 SGHTS, CDR2 YDEGEE. This CDR3 is built from 13 residues. CDR3 bases: TGTGCCAGCAGTCATGGGGGTATAGAGACCCAGTACCTC. As protein: CASSHGGIETQYL.

This clonotype was seen repeatedly, ten times or more. The chain combines TRBV6-5 with TRBJ2-2; possibly TRBD1 for D (6 bases). CDR1 is MNHEY, CDR2 SVGAGI, per germline. The CDR3 is 14 amino acids. Trimming took 2 bases from V and 4 from J, leaving 8 bases between them. The DNA of the CDR3 is TGTGCCAGCAGTTACACGGACAGCACCGGGGAGCTGTTTTTT. Protein: CASSYTDSTGELFF.

This clonotype was counted once. An end of the junction differs from the germline gene, which may be a read error. The chain couples TRBV11-1 to TRBJ2-7; TRBD2 aligns across 11 bases. Germline V CDR1 and CDR2: SGHAT, FQDESV (reference sequence). The CDR3 extends over 16 amino acids. The CDR3 nucleotides read TGTGCCAGCAGCCACCAGACTAGCGGGGCTCGCTACGAGCGGCACTTC. Protein product: CASSHQTSGARYERHF. The variable domain in full, completed from reference TRBV11-1 and TRBJ2-7, reads EAEVAQSPRYKITEKSQAVAFWCDPISGHATLYWYRQILGQGPELLVQFQDESVVDDSQLPKDRFSAERLKGVDSTLKIQPAELGDSAMYLCASSHQTSGARYERHFGPGTRLTVT.

In its sample, this clonotype was seen once. Without the conserved terminal phenylalanine or tryptophan, this CDR3 likely stems from a read error. The CDR3 DNA reads as TGTGCCAGCAGTTTATGGCCGGGAGTAGCTTACGAGCAGTACTTA. Its translation is CASSLWPGVAYEQYL. The V and J genes are TRBV28 and TRBJ2-7; weak D call: TRBD2 (6 bases). CDR3 size: 15 residues. The V and J ends lost 0 bases and 4 bases respectively, with 13 bases between them. Germline CDR1 MDHEN, CDR2 SYDVKM.

The V and J genes are TRBV6-5 and TRBJ1-2, with TRBD1 as a possible D gene (6 bases). The CDR3 runs 17 residues. Germline V gene sequence: CDR1 MNHEY, CDR2 SVGAGI. Trimming took off 6 bases at V and 2 bases at J, with 22 bases between the two ends. The CDR3, as DNA: TGTGCCAGCAGGCCCGGGATAGGGGGTATTTCAAACTATGGCTACACCTTC. This gives the protein CASRPGIGGISNYGYTF.

Comments on this clonotype: The germline gene is not matched at one end of the junction; a read error may be the cause. The J gene is TRBJ1-5, the V gene TRBV6-1; D gene unclear. This CDR3 comprises 13 residues. Germline CDR1 is MNHNS and CDR2 is SASEGT. The CDR3 here is CASNSVINPPQHF. In DNA form, the CDR3 reads TGTGCCAGCAATTCGGTTATCAATCCGCCCCAGCATTTT.

Comments on this clonotype: Because it lacks the conserved phenylalanine or tryptophan at the end, this CDR3 is likely a read error. No DNA is shown, since the ends of the CDR3 on it are uncertain; the CDR3 is the one TCRdb lists. The chain carries TRBV11-3 and TRBJ2-2; no DNA check was done on the table's D call, TRBD1. CDR1 SGHNT and CDR2 YENEEA come from the germline V gene. The CDR3 sequence runs 16 residues, both termini included. The CDR3 loop reads CASSLQGTANTGELFL.

Worth noting for this clonotype: Relative to the germline gene, one junction end is altered; a read error may explain this. The rearrangement uses TRBV6-1 and TRBJ2-6; 7 bases are a match to TRBD2. This CDR3 comprises 15 residues. Germline V gives CDR1 MNHNS, CDR2 SASEGT. The CDR3: CASSREGARANVLSF. The CDR3 coding sequence is TGTGCCAGCAGTAGGGAGGGTGCTAGGGCCAACGTCCTGAGTTTC.